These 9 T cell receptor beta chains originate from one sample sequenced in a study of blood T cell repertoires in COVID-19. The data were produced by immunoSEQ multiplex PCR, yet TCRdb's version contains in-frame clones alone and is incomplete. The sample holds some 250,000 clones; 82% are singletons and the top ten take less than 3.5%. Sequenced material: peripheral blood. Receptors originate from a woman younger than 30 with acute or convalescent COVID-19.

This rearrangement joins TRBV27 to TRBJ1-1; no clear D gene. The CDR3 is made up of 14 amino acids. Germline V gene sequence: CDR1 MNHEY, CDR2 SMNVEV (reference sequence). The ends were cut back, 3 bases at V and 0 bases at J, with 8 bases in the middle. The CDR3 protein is CASSFGGMNTEAFF. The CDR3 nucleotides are TGTGCCAGCAGTTTTGGCGGGATGAACACTGAAGCTTTCTTT.

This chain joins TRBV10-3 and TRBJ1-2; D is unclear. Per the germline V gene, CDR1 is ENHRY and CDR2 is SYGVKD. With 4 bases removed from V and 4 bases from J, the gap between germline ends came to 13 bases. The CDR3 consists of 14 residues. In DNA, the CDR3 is TGTGCCATCAGTGCTAAAGCCAGCGGCTATGGCTACACCTTC. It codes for CAISAKASGYGYTF.

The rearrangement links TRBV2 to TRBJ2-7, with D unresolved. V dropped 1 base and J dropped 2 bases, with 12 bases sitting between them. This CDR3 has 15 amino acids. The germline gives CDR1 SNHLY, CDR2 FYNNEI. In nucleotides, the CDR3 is TGTGCCAGCAGTGAAGATGTAACACCTGCCTACGAGCAGTACTTC. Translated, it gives CASSEDVTPAYEQYF.

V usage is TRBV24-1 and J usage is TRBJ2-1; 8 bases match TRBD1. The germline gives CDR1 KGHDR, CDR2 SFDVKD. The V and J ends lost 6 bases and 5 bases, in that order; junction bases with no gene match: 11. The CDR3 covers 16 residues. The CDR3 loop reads CATSPGTGQVDNEQFF. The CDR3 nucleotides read TGTGCCACCAGTCCCGGGACAGGTCAGGTTGACAATGAGCAGTTCTTC.

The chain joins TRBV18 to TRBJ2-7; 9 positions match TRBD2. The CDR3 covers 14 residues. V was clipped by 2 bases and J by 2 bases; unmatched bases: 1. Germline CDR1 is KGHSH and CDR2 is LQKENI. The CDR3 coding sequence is TGTGCCAGCTCACCAGCGGGAGGGCCCTACGAGCAGTACTTC. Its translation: CASSPAGGPYEQYF.

The CDR3 is CASSYWTGGLETQYF. In DNA, the CDR3 is TGTGCCAGCAGCTACTGGACAGGGGGCCTGGAGACCCAGTACTTC. This chain uses TRBV7-9 with TRBJ2-5; 11 nucleotides line up with TRBD1. The CDR3 totals 15 residues. The ends lost 4 bases at V and 5 bases at J; junction bases unmatched: 6. In germline, CDR1 is SEHNR, CDR2 FQNEAQ (reference sequence).

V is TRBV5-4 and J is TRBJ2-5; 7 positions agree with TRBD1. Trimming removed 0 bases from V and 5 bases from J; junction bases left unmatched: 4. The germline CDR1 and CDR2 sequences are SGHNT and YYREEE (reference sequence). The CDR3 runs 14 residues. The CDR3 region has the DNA TGTGCCAGCAGCTTGGAGGGGGCATGGGAGACCCAGTACTTC. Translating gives CASSLEGAWETQYF. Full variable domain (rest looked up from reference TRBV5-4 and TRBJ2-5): ETGVTQSPTHLIKTRGQQVTLRCSSQSGHNTVSWYQQALGQGPQFIFQYYREEENGRGNFPPRFSGLQFPNYSSELNVNALELDDSALYLCASSLEGAWETQYFGPGTRLLVL.

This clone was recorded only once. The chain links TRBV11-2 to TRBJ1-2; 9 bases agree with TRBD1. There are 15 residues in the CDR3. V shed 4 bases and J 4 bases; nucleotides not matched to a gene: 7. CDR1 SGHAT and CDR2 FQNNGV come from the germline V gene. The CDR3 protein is CASSSPGTGIYGYTF. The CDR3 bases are TGTGCCAGCAGCTCGCCGGGGACAGGGATCTATGGCTACACCTTC.

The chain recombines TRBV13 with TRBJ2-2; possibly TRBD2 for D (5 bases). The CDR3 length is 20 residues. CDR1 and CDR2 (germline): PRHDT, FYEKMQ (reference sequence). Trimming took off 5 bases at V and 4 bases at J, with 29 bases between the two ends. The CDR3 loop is CASSPSSPTREGIGTGELFF. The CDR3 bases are TGTGCCAGCAGCCCGTCTTCTCCGACGAGGGAAGGTATAGGCACCGGGGAGCTGTTTTTT.